This passage covers 22 T cell receptor beta chains from one sample sequenced in a study of blood T cells in healthy people across ages. It was with a sample-barcoded 5' primer and a J-beta primer mix that a second PCR of roughly 7 to 12 cycles was run. TCRdb independently ran MiXCR on the 5' RACE reads; one entry per CDR3 protein. The sample contains hundreds of thousands of distinct CDR3 sequences, roughly 58% of which appear only once. The sequencing input was blood. The receptors stem from a man aged 60-69 years in good health.

This clonotype occurred a few times. V is TRBV20-1 and J is TRBJ2-5; D is unresolved. Germline V CDR1 and CDR2: DFQATT, SNEGSKA (reference sequence). With 6 bases removed from V and 1 base from J, the gap between germline ends came to 6 bases. The CDR3 extends over 11 amino acids. As DNA, the CDR3 is TGCAGTGCCCTCGGCCAAGAGACCCAGTACTTC. Translation gives CSALGQETQYF.

This clonotype has at least ten counts. The chain joins TRBV6-6 to TRBJ1-6, with D hard to call. Trimming took 7 bases from V and 6 from J, leaving 16 bases between them. The length of the CDR3 is 15 residues. The germline gives CDR1 MNHNY, CDR2 SVGAGI (reference sequence). CDR3 in DNA: TGTGCCAGCACCCTTGAGGCAGGCGGTAATTCACCCCTCCACTTT. Translation gives CASTLEAGGNSPLHF.

J is TRBJ1-2 and V is TRBV7-9; D perhaps matches TRBD1 (5 bases). Trimming shortened V by 1 base and J by 4 bases, and 13 bases separated the two germline ends. Germline-derived CDR1 and CDR2 are SEHNR and FQNEAQ (reference sequence). This CDR3 comprises 15 residues. CDR3: CASSLGGALGYGYTF. CDR3 nucleotide sequence: TGTGCCAGCAGCTTAGGGGGCGCCCTGGGCTATGGCTACACCTTC.

The chain is built from TRBV6-2 or TRBV6-3 and TRBJ2-7; TRBD1 aligns across 12 bases. This CDR3 region has 13 residues. The germline V gene has CDR1 MNHEY and CDR2 SVGEGT. Trimming cost V 6 bases and J 6 bases; bases outside gene matches: 3. The CDR3 loop reads CASRQGQGAEQYF. The CDR3 DNA is TGTGCCAGCAGACAGGGACAGGGGGCCGAGCAGTACTTC.

This clonotype was counted only a few times. The V call is TRBV4-1, the J call TRBJ1-2; possibly TRBD1 for D (5 bases). The CDR3 length is 14 residues. Looked up from germline, CDR1 is MGHRA and CDR2 is YSYEKL. The V and J ends lost 4 bases and 2 bases respectively, with 11 bases between them. The CDR3: CASSLHGQNYGYTF. The CDR3 DNA follows: TGCGCCAGCAGCCTCCATGGACAAAACTATGGCTACACCTTC.

The chain recombines TRBV12-3 or TRBV12-4 with TRBJ2-3; 10 nucleotides line up with TRBD2. With V trimmed by 5 bases and J by 5 bases, 10 bases remained unmatched. The CDR3 length is 16 residues. The CDR3 DNA reads TGTGCCAGCAGTCCAGAGCTAGCGGGGGAGGTAGATACGCAGTATTTT. Encoded protein: CASSPELAGEVDTQYF.

The genes are TRBV27 and TRBJ2-1; D could derive from TRBD1 or TRBD2 (6 bases each). The CDR3 loop spans 18 amino acids. V was shortened by 3 bases and J by 0 bases, with 18 bases between the two germline ends. Germline CDR1 reads MNHEY; CDR2 reads SMNVEV (reference sequence). CDR3 sequence: CASSFGGRSGFSYNEQFF. The DNA of the CDR3 is TGTGCCAGCAGTTTTGGGGGGCGTTCGGGGTTCTCCTACAATGAGCAGTTCTTC.

The table lists this clonotype with a few counts. This rearrangement joins TRBV29-1 to TRBJ1-2; D perhaps matches TRBD1 (6 bases). This CDR3 region has 12 residues. V lost 4 bases and J lost 4, with 10 bases in between. Germline V gene data show CDR1 as SQVTM and CDR2 as ANQGSEA. The CDR3 protein is CSVGGTTYGYTF. The DNA of the CDR3 is TGCAGCGTTGGGGGGACAACCTATGGCTACACCTTC.

The chain recombines TRBV5-1 with TRBJ2-1; 10 bases line up with TRBD2. The CDR3 has 17 residues. Trimming cost V 4 bases and J 7 bases; bases outside gene matches: 14. Germline loops: CDR1 SGHRS, CDR2 YFSETQ. The CDR3 here is CASSRFSGGISGNEQFF. CDR3 bases: TGCGCCAGCAGCCGTTTTAGCGGGGGGATAAGTGGGAATGAGCAGTTCTTC.

The CDR3 DNA sequence: TGTGCCAGCAGCGTAACGGGGACAGGCGGTAATTCACCCCTCCACTTT. Protein: CASSVTGTGGNSPLHF. The V call is TRBV9, the J call TRBJ1-6; 8 nucleotides align to TRBD1. CDR1 SGDLS and CDR2 YYNGEE come from the germline V gene. There are 16 residues in the CDR3. The V gene end was trimmed by 1 base and the J gene end by 6 bases; junction bases not matched to a gene: 6.

The rearrangement joins TRBV6-1 to TRBJ2-1; D not certain. Germline CDR1 MNHNS, CDR2 SASEGT. The CDR3 spans 13 residues. Trimming removed 5 bases from V and 7 bases from J, with 12 bases in between. CDR3: CASSSRVQNEQFF. The DNA of the CDR3 is TGTGCCAGCAGTTCCCGGGTTCAGAATGAGCAGTTCTTC.

CDR3: CSVGAGGVGEQYF. The CDR3 DNA is TGCAGCGTTGGTGCGGGCGGAGTGGGCGAGCAGTACTTC. The V gene is TRBV29-1, the J gene TRBJ2-7; D might be TRBD2 (5 bases). The CDR3 loop spans 13 amino acids. Trimming pared 4 bases from V and 6 bases from J, leaving 16 bases between. Germline values: CDR1 SQVTM, CDR2 ANQGSEA.

This clonotype was detected only once. V gene TRBV28 combines with J gene TRBJ1-2; TRBD1 might be the D (6 bases). The CDR3 consists of 13 residues. Per germline, CDR1 MDHEN and CDR2 SYDVKM. Trimming left V 8 bases short and J 7 bases short, with 17 bases between. The chain's CDR3 is CASAGTTGSGYTF. DNA for the CDR3: TGTGCCAGCGCGGGAACAACAGGGTCTGGCTACACCTTC.

This chain links TRBV20-1 with TRBJ2-7; maybe TRBD2 (7 bases). CDR3 length: 14 amino acids. CDR1 DFQATT and CDR2 SNEGSKA come from the germline V gene (reference sequence). Trimming removed 1 base from V and 3 bases from J, with 13 bases in between. CDR3 nucleotide sequence: TGCAGTGCTAGAGGGGAGGGGGGAGACTACGAGCAGTACTTC. Translation: CSARGEGGDYEQYF.

CDR3 loop: CASSRAGGRGEQFF. The CDR3 DNA follows: TGTGCCAGCTCCAGGGCGGGGGGGCGCGGTGAGCAGTTCTTC. J is TRBJ2-1 and V is TRBV3-1; TRBD2 matches at 9 bases. V gave up 8 bases and J gave up 9 bases; unmatched junction bases: 11. CDR1 and CDR2 (germline): LGHDT, YNNKEL (reference sequence). The CDR3 extends over 14 amino acids.

The table lists this clonotype with a few counts. The rearrangement links TRBV20-1 to TRBJ2-7; the match to TRBD1 covers 7 bases. J lost 3 bases, V lost 4 bases, and 6 bases had no gene match. CDR3 length equals 13 residues. CDR1 DFQATT and CDR2 SNEGSKA come from the germline V gene (reference sequence). The CDR3 coding sequence is TGCAGTGCTACCCCCCCAGGGGGCTACGAGCAGTACTTC. Amino acids: CSATPPGGYEQYF.

V gene TRBV18 combines with J gene TRBJ2-1; D uncertain. With the DNA end fitting TRBJ2-7 better, the J assignment may be wrong. Germline V lookup: CDR1 KGHSH, CDR2 LQKENI. The length of the CDR3 is 14 residues. The CDR3 DNA is TGTGCCAGCTCACCCGGGTCCTCCTACAATGAGCAGTACTTC. This gives the protein CASSPGSSYNEQYF.

The V and J genes are TRBV12-3 or TRBV12-4 and TRBJ2-1; tentatively, D is TRBD2 (6 bases). The CDR3 covers 13 residues. V lost 10 bases and J lost 8, with 18 bases in between. As DNA, the CDR3 is TGTGCCACCAAGGGTAGCGGCATCGATGAGCAGTTCTTC. It codes for CATKGSGIDEQFF.

This chain joins TRBV5-1 and TRBJ2-1; 11 bases fit TRBD1. Germline V gene lookup returns CDR1 SGHRS and CDR2 YFSETQ. With 2 bases clipped from V and 7 bases from J, the junction kept 5 bases outside the gene matches. This CDR3 region has 15 residues. Written as DNA, the CDR3 is TGCGCCAGCAGCTTATATGGACAGGGGGCAAATGAGCAGTTCTTC. It is translated as CASSLYGQGANEQFF.

This chain uses TRBV18 with TRBJ2-2; 7 positions agree with TRBD1. J was trimmed by 0 bases and V by 3 bases; bases with no gene match: 4. CDR1 and CDR2 from the germline V gene are KGHSH and LQKENI. The CDR3 covers 16 residues. CDR3 DNA: TGTGCCAGCTCACCCCCGGGACAGACGAACACCGGGGAGCTGTTTTTT. It yields the protein CASSPPGQTNTGELFF.

This chain uses TRBV27 with TRBJ2-7, with D unclear. Trimming took 5 bases from V and 1 from J, leaving 9 bases between them. The germline CDR1 and CDR2 sequences are MNHEY and SMNVEV (reference sequence). The CDR3 has 13 residues. This CDR3 reads CASSPRFSYEQYF. CDR3 nucleotide sequence: TGTGCCAGCAGTCCGAGGTTTTCCTACGAGCAGTACTTC.

The V and J genes are TRBV28 and TRBJ1-1; perhaps TRBD1 as D (6 bases). CDR1 MDHEN and CDR2 SYDVKM come from the germline V gene. Trimming took off 6 bases at V and 4 bases at J, with 12 bases between the two ends. This CDR3 is built from 13 residues. The CDR3 coding sequence is TGTGCCAGCAGATCCGGACAGTTCACTGAAGCTTTCTTT. Its translation is CASRSGQFTEAFF.